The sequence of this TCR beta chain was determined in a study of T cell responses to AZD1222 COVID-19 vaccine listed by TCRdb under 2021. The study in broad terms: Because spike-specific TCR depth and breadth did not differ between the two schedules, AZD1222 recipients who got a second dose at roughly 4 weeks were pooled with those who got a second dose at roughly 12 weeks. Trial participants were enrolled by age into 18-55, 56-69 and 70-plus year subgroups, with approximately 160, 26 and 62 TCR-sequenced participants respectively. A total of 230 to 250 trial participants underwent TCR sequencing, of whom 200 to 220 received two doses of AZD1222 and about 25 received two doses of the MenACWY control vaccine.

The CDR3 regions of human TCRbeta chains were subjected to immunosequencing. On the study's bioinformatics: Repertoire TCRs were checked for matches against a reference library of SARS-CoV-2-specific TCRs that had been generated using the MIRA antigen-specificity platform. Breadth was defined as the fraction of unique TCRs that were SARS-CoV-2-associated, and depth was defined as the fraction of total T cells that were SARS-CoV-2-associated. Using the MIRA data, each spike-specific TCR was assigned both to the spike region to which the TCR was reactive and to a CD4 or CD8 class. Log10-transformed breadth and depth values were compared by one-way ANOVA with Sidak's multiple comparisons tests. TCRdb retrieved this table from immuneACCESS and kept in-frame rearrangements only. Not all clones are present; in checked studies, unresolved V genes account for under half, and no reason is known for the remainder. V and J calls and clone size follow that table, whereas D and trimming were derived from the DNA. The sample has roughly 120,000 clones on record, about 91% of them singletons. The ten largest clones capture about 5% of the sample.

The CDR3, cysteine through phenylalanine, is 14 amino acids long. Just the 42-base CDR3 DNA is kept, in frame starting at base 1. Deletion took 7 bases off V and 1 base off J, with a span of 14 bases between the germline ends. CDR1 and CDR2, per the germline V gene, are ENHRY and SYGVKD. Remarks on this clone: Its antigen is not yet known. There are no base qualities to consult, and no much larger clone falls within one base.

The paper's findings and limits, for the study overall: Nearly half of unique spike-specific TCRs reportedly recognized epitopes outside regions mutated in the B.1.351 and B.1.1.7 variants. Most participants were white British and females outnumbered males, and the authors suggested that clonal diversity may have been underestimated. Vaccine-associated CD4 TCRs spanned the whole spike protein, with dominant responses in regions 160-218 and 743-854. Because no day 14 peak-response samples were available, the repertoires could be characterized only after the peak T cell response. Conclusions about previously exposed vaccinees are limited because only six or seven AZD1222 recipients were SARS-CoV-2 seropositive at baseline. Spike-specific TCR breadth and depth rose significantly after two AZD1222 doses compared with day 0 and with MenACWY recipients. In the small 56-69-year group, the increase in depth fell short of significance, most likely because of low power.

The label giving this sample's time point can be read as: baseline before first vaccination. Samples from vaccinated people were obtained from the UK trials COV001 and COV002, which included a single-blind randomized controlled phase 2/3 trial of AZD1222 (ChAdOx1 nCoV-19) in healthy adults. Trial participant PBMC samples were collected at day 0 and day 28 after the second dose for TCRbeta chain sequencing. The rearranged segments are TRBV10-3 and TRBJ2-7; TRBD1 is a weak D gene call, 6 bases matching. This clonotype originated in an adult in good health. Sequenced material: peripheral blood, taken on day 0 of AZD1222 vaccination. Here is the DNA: TGTGCCATCAATCCTGGGACACTTTCCTACGAGCAGTACTTC. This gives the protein CAINPGTLSYEQYF.